This TCR beta chain was sequenced in a study of T cell responses to AZD1222 COVID-19 vaccine. The study, taken as a whole, reports: Donors were mostly white British, more females; clonal diversity possibly underestimated.

The repertoire was sequenced with immunoSEQ multiplex PCR; TCRdb's copy has only in-frame clones and lacks some. The sample lists tens of thousands of clones, approximately 86% occurring once. V trimming: 3 bases; J trimming: 3 bases; junction bases outside the gene matches: 10. CDR3 length: 16 amino acids. The germline V gene encodes CDR1 SGHRS and CDR2 YFSETQ. The sample holds one count of this clone. What it recognizes is unknown. The sample here was peripheral blood, taken 28 days after the second AZD1222 dose. This receptor was obtained from an adult who received the AZD1222 COVID-19 vaccine. The chain employs TRBV5-1 and TRBJ2-3; 7 bases fit TRBD2. DNA of the CDR3: TGCGCCAGCAGCTCCCTCGGCGGGAGTGTAACAGATACGCAGTATTTT. Amino acids: CASSSLGGSVTDTQYF.